This T cell receptor beta chain came from a study of shared clonotypes between healthy human individuals. For the study at large: The cohort had a couple of women and three men, ages 18 to 49. CD8 memory received one plate per donor, CD8 naive two, CD4 memory three and CD4 naive three.

Comment on this clone: Its antigen is undetermined.

Sorted-subset replicate PCR reactions were performed with around 200 ng DNA, corresponding to about 32,000 T cell genomes. Data came from immunoSEQ multiplex PCR; TCRdb stores just in-frame clones and leaves some out. The sample lists about 2.4 million clones, roughly 93% seen once, with 0.35% to 0.45% in the top ten. The CDR3 sequence is 14 residues long. The germline V gene encodes CDR1 SNHLY and CDR2 FYNNEI. The ends were cut back, 0 bases at V and 5 bases at J, with 10 bases in the middle. Study-wide results and caveats: The naive CD4 repertoires of several donors were compared, and around 5% of clonotypes were shared.

This chain uses TRBV2 with TRBJ2-5; D remains unclear. The clonotype was recovered from a man aged 18 to 35 in good health. Some clones in this sample may be carry-over from other donors' samples. Sequenced: naive CD4+ T cells from PBMCs. The subset was: CD45RA+ positively selected. The CDR3 sequence is CASSEAYGPETQYF. The DNA for the CDR3 is TGTGCCAGCAGTGAAGCTTACGGACCGGAGACCCAGTACTTC.